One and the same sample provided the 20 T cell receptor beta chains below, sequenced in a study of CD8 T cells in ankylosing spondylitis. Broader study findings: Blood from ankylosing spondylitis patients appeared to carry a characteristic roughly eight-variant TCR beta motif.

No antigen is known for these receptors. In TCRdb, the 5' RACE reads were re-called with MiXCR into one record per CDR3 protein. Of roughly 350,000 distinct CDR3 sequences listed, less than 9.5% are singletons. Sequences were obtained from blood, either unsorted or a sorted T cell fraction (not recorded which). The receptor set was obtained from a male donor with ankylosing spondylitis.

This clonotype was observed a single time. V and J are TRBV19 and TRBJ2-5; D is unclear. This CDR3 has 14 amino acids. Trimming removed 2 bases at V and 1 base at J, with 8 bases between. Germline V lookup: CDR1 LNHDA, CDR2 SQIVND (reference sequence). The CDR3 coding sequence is TGTGCCAGTAGTATAAGGCTGGCCCAAGAGACCCAGTACTTC. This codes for CASSIRLAQETQYF.

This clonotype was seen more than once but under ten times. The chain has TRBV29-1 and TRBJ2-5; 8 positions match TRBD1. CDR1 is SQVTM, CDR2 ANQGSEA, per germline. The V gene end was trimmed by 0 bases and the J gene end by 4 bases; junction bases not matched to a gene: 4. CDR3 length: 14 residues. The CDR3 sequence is CSVEENRGIETQYF. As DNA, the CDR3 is TGCAGCGTTGAAGAAAACAGGGGGATAGAGACCCAGTACTTC.

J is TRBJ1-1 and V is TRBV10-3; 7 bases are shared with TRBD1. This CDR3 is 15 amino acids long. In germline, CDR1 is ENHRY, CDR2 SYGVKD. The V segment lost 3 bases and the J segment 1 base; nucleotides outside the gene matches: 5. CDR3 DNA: TGTGCCATCAGTGACCCCGGGACAGCGAACACTGAAGCTTTCTTT. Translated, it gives CAISDPGTANTEAFF.

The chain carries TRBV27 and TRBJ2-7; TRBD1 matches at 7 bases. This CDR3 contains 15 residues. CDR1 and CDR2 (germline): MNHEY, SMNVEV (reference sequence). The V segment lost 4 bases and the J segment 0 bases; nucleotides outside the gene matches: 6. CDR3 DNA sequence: TGTGCCAGCAGTTCCGGGACAGCTGACTCCTACGAGCAGTACTTC. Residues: CASSSGTADSYEQYF.

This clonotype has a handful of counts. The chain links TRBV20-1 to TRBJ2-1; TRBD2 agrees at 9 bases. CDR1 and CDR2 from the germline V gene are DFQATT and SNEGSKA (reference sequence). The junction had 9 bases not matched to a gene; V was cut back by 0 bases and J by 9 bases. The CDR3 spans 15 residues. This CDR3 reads CSARDEAGGWGEQFF. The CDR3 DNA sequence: TGCAGTGCTAGAGATGAAGCGGGGGGCTGGGGTGAGCAGTTCTTC.

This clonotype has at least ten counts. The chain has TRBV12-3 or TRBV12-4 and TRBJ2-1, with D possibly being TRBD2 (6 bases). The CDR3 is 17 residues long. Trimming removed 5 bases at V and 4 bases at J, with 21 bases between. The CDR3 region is CASSLDGTPNSYNEQFF. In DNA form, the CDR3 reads TGTGCCAGCAGTCTCGACGGGACTCCAAACAGTTACAATGAGCAGTTCTTC.

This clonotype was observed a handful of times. The CDR3: CSARDYSPSGQIDSNQPQHF. CDR3 DNA: TGCAGTGCTAGAGATTACTCCCCTTCAGGACAGATTGATAGCAATCAGCCCCAGCATTTT. The chain carries TRBV20-1 and TRBJ1-5; possibly TRBD1 for D (6 bases). V was pared by 0 bases and J by 0 bases, with 24 bases between. The CDR3 consists of 20 residues. Germline-derived CDR1 and CDR2 are DFQATT and SNEGSKA (reference sequence).

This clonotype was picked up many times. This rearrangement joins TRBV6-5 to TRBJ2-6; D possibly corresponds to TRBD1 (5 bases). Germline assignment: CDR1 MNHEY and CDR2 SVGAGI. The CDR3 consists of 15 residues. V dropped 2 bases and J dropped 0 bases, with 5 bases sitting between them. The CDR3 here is CASSYRGSGANVLTF. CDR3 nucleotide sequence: TGTGCCAGCAGTTACAGGGGCTCTGGGGCCAACGTCCTGACTTTC.

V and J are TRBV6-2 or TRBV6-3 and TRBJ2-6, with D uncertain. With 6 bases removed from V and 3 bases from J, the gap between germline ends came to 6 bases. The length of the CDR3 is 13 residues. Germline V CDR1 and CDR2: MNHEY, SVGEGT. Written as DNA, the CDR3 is TGTGCCAGCAGGCCCTTTGGGGCCAACGTCCTGACTTTC. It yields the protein CASRPFGANVLTF.

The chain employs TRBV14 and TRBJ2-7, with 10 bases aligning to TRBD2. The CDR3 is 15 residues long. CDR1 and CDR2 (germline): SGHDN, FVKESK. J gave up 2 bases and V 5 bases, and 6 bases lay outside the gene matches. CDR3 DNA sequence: TGTGCCAGCAGCACCCGGACTAGCGGTCCCTACGAGCAGTACTTC. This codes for CASSTRTSGPYEQYF.

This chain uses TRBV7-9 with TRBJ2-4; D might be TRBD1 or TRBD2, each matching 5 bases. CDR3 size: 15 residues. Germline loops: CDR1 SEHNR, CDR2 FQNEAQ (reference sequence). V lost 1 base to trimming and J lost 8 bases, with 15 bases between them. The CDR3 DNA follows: TGTGCCAGCAGCTTAGTAGGGGCGGACTGGGACATTCAGTACTTC. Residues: CASSLVGADWDIQYF.

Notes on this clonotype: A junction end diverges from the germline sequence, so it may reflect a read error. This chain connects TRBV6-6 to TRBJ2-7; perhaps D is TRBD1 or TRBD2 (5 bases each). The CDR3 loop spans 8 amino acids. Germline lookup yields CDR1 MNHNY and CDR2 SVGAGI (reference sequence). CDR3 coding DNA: TGTGCCAGACCGGGACGCCACTTC. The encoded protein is CARPGRHF.

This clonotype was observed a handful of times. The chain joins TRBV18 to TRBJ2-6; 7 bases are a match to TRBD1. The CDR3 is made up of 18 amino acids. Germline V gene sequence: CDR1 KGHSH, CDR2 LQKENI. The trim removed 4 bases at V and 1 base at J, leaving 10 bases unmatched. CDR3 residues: CASSLNRGFRSGANVLTF. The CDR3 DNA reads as TGTGCCAGCTCACTCAACAGGGGCTTTCGGTCTGGGGCCAACGTCCTGACTTTC.

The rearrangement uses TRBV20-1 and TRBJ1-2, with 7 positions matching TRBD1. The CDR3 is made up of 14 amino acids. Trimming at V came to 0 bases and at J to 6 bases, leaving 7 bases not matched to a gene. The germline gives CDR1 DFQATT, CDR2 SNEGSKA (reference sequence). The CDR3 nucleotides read TGCAGTGCTAGAGATGCAGACAGGGTGAATGGCTACACCTTC. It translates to CSARDADRVNGYTF.

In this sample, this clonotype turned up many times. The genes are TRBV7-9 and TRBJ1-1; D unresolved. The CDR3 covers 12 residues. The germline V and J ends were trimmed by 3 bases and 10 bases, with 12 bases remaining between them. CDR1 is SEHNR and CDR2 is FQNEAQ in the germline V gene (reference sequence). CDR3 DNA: TGTGCCAGCAGCTTGGACCCAGGCGGAGCTTTCTTT. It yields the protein CASSLDPGGAFF.

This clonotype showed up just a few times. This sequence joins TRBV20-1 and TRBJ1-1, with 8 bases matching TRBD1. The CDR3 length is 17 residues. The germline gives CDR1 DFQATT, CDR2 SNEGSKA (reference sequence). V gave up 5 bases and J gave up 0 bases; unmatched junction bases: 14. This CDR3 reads CSARRQGRWNMNTEAFF. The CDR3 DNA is TGCAGTGCTCGAAGACAGGGGAGATGGAACATGAACACTGAAGCTTTCTTT.

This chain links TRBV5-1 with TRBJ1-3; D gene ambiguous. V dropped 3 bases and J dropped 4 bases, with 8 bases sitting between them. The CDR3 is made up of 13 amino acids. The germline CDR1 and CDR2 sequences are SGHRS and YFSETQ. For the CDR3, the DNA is TGCGCCAGCAGCTCAGAGGTGGGAAACACCATATATTTT. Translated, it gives CASSSEVGNTIYF.

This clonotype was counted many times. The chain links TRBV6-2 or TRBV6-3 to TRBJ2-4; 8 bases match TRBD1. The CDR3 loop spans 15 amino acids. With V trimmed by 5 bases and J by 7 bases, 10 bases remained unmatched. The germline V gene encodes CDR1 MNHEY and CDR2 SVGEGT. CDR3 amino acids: CASSPGTGRINIQYF. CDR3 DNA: TGTGCCAGCAGTCCCGGGACAGGTCGTATCAACATTCAGTACTTC.

DNA of the CDR3: TGCAGTGCTAGAGATTTCCCAGGGGGTAACTATGGCTACACCTTC. Amino acid sequence: CSARDFPGGNYGYTF. The chain combines TRBV20-1 with TRBJ1-2; 7 nucleotides align to TRBD1. CDR3 length: 15 residues. The germline V gene has CDR1 DFQATT and CDR2 SNEGSKA (reference sequence). The V and J ends lost 0 bases and 1 base, in that order; junction bases with no gene match: 5.

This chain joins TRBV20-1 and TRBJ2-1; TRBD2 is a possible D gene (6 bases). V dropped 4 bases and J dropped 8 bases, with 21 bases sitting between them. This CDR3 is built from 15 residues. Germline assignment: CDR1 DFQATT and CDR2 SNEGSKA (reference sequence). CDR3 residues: CSAKWPISGGDEQFF. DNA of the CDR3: TGCAGTGCTAAGTGGCCGATCAGTGGAGGGGATGAGCAGTTCTTC.